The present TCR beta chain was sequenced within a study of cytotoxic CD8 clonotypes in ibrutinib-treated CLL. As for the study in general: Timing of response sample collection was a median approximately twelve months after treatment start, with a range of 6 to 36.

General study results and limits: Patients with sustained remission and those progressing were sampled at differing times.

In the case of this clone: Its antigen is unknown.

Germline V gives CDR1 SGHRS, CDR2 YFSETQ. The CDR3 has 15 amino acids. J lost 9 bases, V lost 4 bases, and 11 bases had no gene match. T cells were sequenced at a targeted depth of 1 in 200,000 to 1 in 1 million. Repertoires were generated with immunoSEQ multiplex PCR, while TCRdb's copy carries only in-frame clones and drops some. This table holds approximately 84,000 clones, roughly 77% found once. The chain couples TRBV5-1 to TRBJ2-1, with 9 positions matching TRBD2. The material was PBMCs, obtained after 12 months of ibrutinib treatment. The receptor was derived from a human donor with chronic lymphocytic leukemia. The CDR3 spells CASSVGLALNTEQFF. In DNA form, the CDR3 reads TGCGCCAGCAGCGTCGGACTAGCGCTTAACACTGAGCAGTTCTTC.